Listed below are T cell receptor beta chains from one sample, sequenced in a study of blood T cell repertoires in COVID-19. Profiled with immunoSEQ multiplex PCR; TCRdb holds only in-frame clones, not every one. The data contain about 430,000 clones, about 88% of them singletons. Material: PBMCs or T cells enriched from blood (not recorded which). All receptors derive from a woman between 18 and 29 years old who had been exposed to COVID-19. Each CDR3 is given with its conserved first and last residue. A D gene is named only where the DNA matches it firmly. Clone size is not always given. Where it is, it says once, few, many or a class for expanded clones.

j_gene,abundance,len,v_gene,d_gene,CDR3nt,CDR3aa
TRBJ1-5,-,17,TRBV15,-,TGTGCCACCAGCAGAGATCCGTTCTCGGGTAGCAATCAGCCCCAGCATTTT,CATSRDPFSGSNQPQHF
TRBJ1-5,once,14,TRBV9,TRBD1,TGTGCCAGCAGCGTAGAGGGGGCAGGTCAGCCCCAGCATTTT,CASSVEGAGQPQHF
TRBJ2-3,-,14,TRBV6-1,-,TGTGCCAGCAGTGAGGGACACAACACAGATACGCAGTATTTT,CASSEGHNTDTQYF
TRBJ2-7,-,14,TRBV6-7,-,TGTGCCAGCAGTTACCCCAGGACAGACTACGAGCAGTACTTC,CASSYPRTDYEQYF
TRBJ2-1,-,14,TRBV9,-,TGTGCCAGCAGCGTAGGGCTAGCGAACAATGAGCAGTTCTTC,CASSVGLANNEQFF
TRBJ1-5,-,15,TRBV11-2,TRBD1,TGTGCCAGCAGCTTAACGACAGGGGTTCTTCAGCCCCAGCATTTT,CASSLTTGVLQPQHF
TRBJ2-3,once,17,TRBV27,TRBD2,TGTGCCAGCAGTCCCTACGCTAGCGGGGGGGCGAGAGATACGCAGTATTTT,CASSPYASGGARDTQYF
TRBJ1-6,-,15,TRBV19,-,TGTGCCAGTAGTATAATGACAGGACAAAATTCACCCCTCCACTTT,CASSIMTGQNSPLHF
TRBJ1-6,-,15,TRBV3-1/TRBV3-2,TRBD1,TGTGCCAGCAGCCAAGGACAGGGGATACGTTCACCCCTCCACTTT,CASSQGQGIRSPLHF
TRBJ2-7,once,15,TRBV3-1/TRBV3-2,TRBD2,TGTGCCAGCAGCCACAATTTCGGGACTAGTAACGAGCAGTACTTC,CASSHNFGTSNEQYF
TRBJ2-7,-,15,TRBV28,-,TGTGCCAGCAGCCTCCGAGGGGCGGGGTCCTACGAGCAGTACTTC,CASSLRGAGSYEQYF
TRBJ2-5,-,15,TRBV11-2,-,TGTGCCAGCAGCTTAGTCCTCGGGAGCCAAGAGACCCAGTACTTC,CASSLVLGSQETQYF
TRBJ2-2,once,16,TRBV4-1,-,TGCGCCAGCAGCCAACGACACGGAAGAGGGACCGGGGAGCTGTTTTTT,CASSQRHGRGTGELFF